This record looks at one T cell receptor (beta chain) sequence and its context. Its target is not known. The CDR3 is made up of 13 amino acids. Germline V gives CDR1 MNHNY, CDR2 SVGAGI (reference sequence). Trimming cost V 2 bases and J 7 bases, with 11 bases left between them. The source of the sample is a study of CD8+ T cells in alopecia areata. Overall study: The share of scalp area affected provided the severity score for treated patients.

The sequencing template was cDNA reverse transcribed from extracted RNA. The method was immunoSEQ multiplex PCR; TCRdb's version includes in-frame clones alone and lacks a portion of them. The sample carries 150,000 to 200,000 clones, roughly 60% recorded once. Study-wide results and limits: Numerous clones, expanded in lesions, remained in scalp and blood during tofacitinib.

Treatment reported: oral pan-JAK inhibitor, 5-10 mg twice daily. From alopecia areata patients, lesional scalp punch biopsies and peripheral blood were collected. Cell sorting was applied to PBMCs, and CD4+ and CD8+ T cells were collected. This clonotype was obtained from a human donor with alopecia areata. This chain uses TRBV6-6 with TRBJ1-1; perhaps TRBD1 as D (5 bases). The starting material was CD4+ T cells sorted from blood, obtained at week 24, from a patient treated with tofacitinib. The chain's CDR3 is CASSYVGTSEAFF. The CDR3 region has the DNA TGTGCCAGCAGTTACGTGGGGACTAGTGAAGCTTTCTTT.